These T cell receptor beta chains were read from a single sample in a study of blood T cell repertoires in COVID-19. The protocol was immunoSEQ multiplex PCR, while the TCRdb copy is restricted to in-frame clones and leaves out a portion. The top ten hold about 0.6% of the sample, which has roughly 450,000 clones, roughly 87% seen once. Input material: PBMCs or T cells enriched from blood (not recorded which). Every receptor here comes from a man between 18 and 29 years old who had recovered from COVID-19. The CDR3 runs from the conserved cysteine through the conserved F or W. Not every row has a clone size; where given, it reads once, few, many or a size class.

>TRBJ1-4|TRBV28|15|-
CASSLSTAGGEKLFF
>TRBJ1-4|TRBV5-1|14|once
CASSSRVRDEKLFF
>TRBJ2-3|TRBV7-9|14|-
CASSLRAGTDTQYF
>TRBJ2-7|TRBV5-1|14|many
CASSSELNSYEQYF
>TRBJ2-7|TRBV6-5|14|-
CASRKAGLAYEQYF
>TRBJ1-1|TRBV2|13|once
CASGRGENTEAFF
>TRBJ1-2|TRBV28|15|-
CASSLERLGEYGYTF
>TRBJ1-2|TRBV30|14|-
CAWSVLGSNYGYTF
>TRBJ1-3|TRBV10-3|15|-
CAISDTGGSGNTIYF
>TRBJ2-7|TRBV2|13|-
CASGSDSVYEQYF
>TRBJ1-5|TRBV27|15|-
CASSLSAGGNQPQHF
>TRBJ1-6|TRBV4-2|15|once
CASSQAQGAGSPLHF
>TRBJ2-1|TRBV5-4|16|-
CASSQPTSGRDGEQFF
>TRBJ2-5|TRBV24-1|13|-
CATSDLEAETQYF
>TRBJ1-4|TRBV9|14|once
CASSAGFAFGKLFF